One sample yielded the 26 T cell receptor beta chains listed below, sequenced in a study of beta chain features in type 1 diabetes. Study-wide results and limits: Within each of all four CD4+ subsets, Type 1 diabetes patients had TCRB CDR3s that were moderately but significantly shorter.

The sequenced template was cDNA made from the entire isolated RNA. The assay was immunoSEQ multiplex PCR, and TCRdb's table has in-frame clones only and misses some. Of about 260,000 clones in the sample, around 25% were seen once. Their antigen targets remain unknown. The sequenced material came from naive CD4+ T cells from blood. These receptors came from a woman younger than 45 with type 1 diabetes.

There are a few counts of this clone. V gene TRBV11-2 combines with J gene TRBJ2-1; 7 positions match TRBD2. The trim removed 3 bases at V and 8 bases at J, leaving 13 bases unmatched. Germline CDR1 reads SGHAT; CDR2 reads FQNNGV. The CDR3 length is 16 residues. In DNA form, the CDR3 reads TGTGCCAGCAGCTTGGGTGGGAGGGCTGTTTCGGATGAGCAGTTCTTC. Its protein is CASSLGGRAVSDEQFF.

This clone was detected a few times. The CDR3 here is CASSLPGLAGYEQFF. The CDR3 coding sequence is TGTGCCAGTAGCCTCCCGGGACTAGCGGGTTATGAGCAGTTCTTC. The chain uses TRBV19 and TRBJ2-1; 12 nucleotides align to TRBD2. Losses at the gene ends were 6 bases for V and 8 bases for J; bases not matched to a gene: 8. The length of the CDR3 is 15 residues. Germline assignment: CDR1 LNHDA and CDR2 SQIVND (reference sequence).

This sequence joins TRBV21-1 and TRBJ1-2. TRBV21-1 represents a pseudogene. This CDR3 has 18 residues. The CDR3 DNA follows: TGTGCCAGCAGCAAAGCGGAAACACTGACTATAGCTAACTATGGCTACACCTTC. Residues: CASSKAETLTIANYGYTF.

This rearrangement joins TRBV27 to TRBJ1-1; D gene unclear. The CDR3 length is 14 residues. Per germline, CDR1 MNHEY and CDR2 SMNVEV (reference sequence). Trimming removed 3 bases from V and 1 base from J, with 9 bases in between. DNA of the CDR3: TGTGCCAGCAGTTTCAAACGAGCGAACACTGAAGCTTTCTTT. Translated: CASSFKRANTEAFF.

This clone showed up just a few times. The chain recombines TRBV14 with TRBJ2-7; no reliable D call. The germline V gene has CDR1 SGHDN and CDR2 FVKESK. V was trimmed by 2 bases and J by 3 bases, leaving 14 bases between them. This CDR3 is built from 15 residues. CDR3 nucleotides: TGTGCCAGCAGCCAATTGAGCACGAAACTCTACGAGCAGTACTTC. This translates into CASSQLSTKLYEQYF.

This clone has just a few counts. The V and J genes are TRBV30 and TRBJ2-1, with TRBD2 matching 8 bases. Germline lookup yields CDR1 GTSNPN and CDR2 SVGIG (reference sequence). J lost 5 bases, V lost 0 bases, and 6 bases had no gene match. This CDR3 region has 15 residues. The CDR3: CAWSVPLAGHNEQFF. The CDR3 region has the DNA TGTGCCTGGAGTGTACCGTTAGCGGGACACAATGAGCAGTTCTTC.

This clone was picked up a small number of times. This chain joins TRBV29-1 and TRBJ1-5; D is undetermined. CDR1 and CDR2 (germline): SQVTM, ANQGSEA. V was trimmed by 4 bases and J by 2 bases, leaving 9 bases between them. The CDR3 sequence is 13 residues long. In nucleotides, the CDR3 is TGCAGCGTTGCCAGTCGGGGCAATCAGCCCCAGCATTTT. It codes for CSVASRGNQPQHF.

This clone was observed a few times. The V gene is TRBV7-2, the J gene TRBJ1-2, with 10 bases aligning to TRBD1. J lost 2 bases, V lost 3 bases, and 3 bases had no gene match. There are 15 residues in the CDR3. CDR1 SGHTA and CDR2 FQGNSA come from the germline V gene. The chain's CDR3 is CASSLRTGGNYGYTF. For the CDR3, the DNA is TGTGCCAGCAGCTTGAGGACAGGGGGAAACTATGGCTACACCTTC.

The chain joins TRBV27 to TRBJ2-7, with 10 bases identical to TRBD1. CDR1 MNHEY and CDR2 SMNVEV come from the germline V gene (reference sequence). The CDR3 covers 14 residues. Trimming removed 5 bases from V and 5 bases from J; junction bases left unmatched: 6. CDR3 amino acids: CASSIGGQGNEQYF. CDR3 DNA: TGTGCCAGCAGTATCGGGGGACAGGGGAACGAGCAGTACTTC.

The chain joins TRBV29-1 to TRBJ2-7, with D perhaps matching TRBD1 (6 bases). The CDR3 has 15 residues. Germline-derived CDR1 and CDR2 are SQVTM and ANQGSEA. Trimming removed 0 bases from V and 5 bases from J, with 17 bases in between. The CDR3 reads CSVEDWAGADNEQYF. The DNA for the CDR3 is TGCAGCGTTGAAGATTGGGCAGGGGCGGACAACGAGCAGTACTTC.

This chain uses TRBV11-2 with TRBJ2-1, with D tentatively TRBD2 (6 bases). The CDR3 extends over 16 amino acids. Germline CDR1 and CDR2: SGHAT and FQNNGV. V shed 6 bases and J shed 0 bases, with 15 bases lying between them. The CDR3 protein is CASSTSWGSSYNEQFF. DNA for the CDR3: TGTGCCAGCAGTACTAGCTGGGGGAGCTCCTACAATGAGCAGTTCTTC.

This clone was observed a handful of times. The chain joins TRBV5-1 to TRBJ1-1; D possibly corresponds to TRBD1 (6 bases). This CDR3 comprises 11 residues. Trimming left V 4 bases short and J 7 bases short, with 8 bases between. Looked up from germline, CDR1 is SGHRS and CDR2 is YFSETQ. CDR3 residues: CASSVQGEAFF. In nucleotides, the CDR3 is TGCGCCAGCAGCGTACAGGGTGAAGCTTTCTTT.

This sequence joins TRBV18 and TRBJ2-5, with a tentative D call TRBD1 (6 bases). V dropped 7 bases and J dropped 2 bases, with 11 bases sitting between them. The CDR3 loop spans 13 amino acids. CDR1 is KGHSH, CDR2 LQKENI, per germline. The CDR3 sequence: CASFDRSQETQYF. The CDR3 DNA reads as TGTGCCAGCTTCGACAGGTCACAAGAGACCCAGTACTTC.

The chain couples TRBV4-1 to TRBJ2-2, with TRBD2 matching over 7 bases. This CDR3 contains 14 residues. After removal of 3 bases from V and 8 bases from J, the junction contained 6 bases not matched to a gene. CDR1 is MGHRA and CDR2 is YSYEKL in the germline V gene. CDR3 in amino acids: CASSHLGRRGELFF. The CDR3 bases are TGCGCCAGCAGCCATCTCGGGAGGAGGGGGGAGCTGTTTTTT.

The chain combines TRBV2 with TRBJ2-3; the match to TRBD2 covers 11 bases. J gave up 2 bases and V 7 bases, and 8 bases lay outside the gene matches. Germline loops: CDR1 SNHLY, CDR2 FYNNEI. CDR3 size: 16 residues. The CDR3 sequence: CASITGTSGFTDTQYF. CDR3 bases: TGTGCCAGCATCACCGGGACTAGCGGTTTCACAGATACGCAGTATTTT.

This clone occurred a few times. The junction departs from germline at one end; a sequencing error may be responsible. This chain uses TRBV20-1 with TRBJ1-2; D not resolved. The CDR3 extends over 11 amino acids. Germline lookup yields CDR1 DFQATT and CDR2 SNEGSKA (reference sequence). CDR3 nucleotides: TGCAGTGTTCTCTTCGGGTCGGTATATTCCTTC. Residues: CSVLFGSVYSF.

This clone was recorded a few times. The chain combines TRBV7-2 with TRBJ2-7; no definite D call. Trimming shortened V by 5 bases and J by 6 bases, and 11 bases separated the two germline ends. The CDR3 is made up of 12 amino acids. Germline CDR1 and CDR2: SGHTA and FQGNSA. CDR3: CASSLGFIEQYF. The CDR3 DNA follows: TGTGCCAGCAGCCTGGGCTTCATCGAGCAGTACTTC.

This clone appeared a few times. The rearrangement uses TRBV5-4 and TRBJ2-1, with TRBD2 matching over 12 bases. Trimming at V came to 1 base and at J to 5 bases, leaving 4 bases not matched to a gene. Germline V CDR1 and CDR2: SGHNT, YYREEE (reference sequence). This CDR3 spans 16 amino acids. The CDR3 bases are TGTGCCAGCAGCTTGTCAACTAGCGGGAGGCACAATGAGCAGTTCTTC. Its translation: CASSLSTSGRHNEQFF.

J is TRBJ2-7 and V is TRBV30; 9 positions agree with TRBD1. The CDR3 consists of 14 residues. V trimming: 5 bases; J trimming: 1 base; junction bases outside the gene matches: 6. Germline assignment: CDR1 GTSNPN and CDR2 SVGIG (reference sequence). In nucleotides, the CDR3 is TGTGCCTGGGGCGGGACAGGGCTTTCCTACGAGCAGTACTTC. This encodes CAWGGTGLSYEQYF.

The chain recombines TRBV27 with TRBJ2-7, with 11 bases fitting TRBD2. The CDR3 runs 16 residues. Germline V gene sequence: CDR1 MNHEY, CDR2 SMNVEV (reference sequence). Trimming took 2 bases from V and 0 from J; bases not matched to a gene: 3. This CDR3 reads CASSLLGTSGSYEQYF. The CDR3, as DNA: TGTGCCAGCAGTTTACTGGGGACTAGCGGCTCCTACGAGCAGTACTTC.

This rearrangement joins TRBV7-3 to TRBJ2-1; the match to TRBD2 covers 11 bases. Per the germline V gene, CDR1 is SGHTA and CDR2 is FQGTGA. The J segment lost 3 bases and the V segment lost 5 bases, leaving 3 bases of the junction unmatched. This CDR3 spans 15 amino acids. As DNA, the CDR3 is TGTGCCAGCAGCCAAGGGACTAGCGGCTACAATGAGCAGTTCTTC. Translation gives CASSQGTSGYNEQFF.

This clone was counted only a few times. The chain has TRBV5-1 and TRBJ2-7; possible D gene TRBD1, 5 bases. Deletions cut 0 bases from V and 3 bases from J, with 10 bases between. The CDR3 totals 14 residues. Germline V gene sequence: CDR1 SGHRS, CDR2 YFSETQ. The CDR3 here is CASSLGQPNYEQYF. Written as DNA, the CDR3 is TGCGCCAGCAGCTTGGGACAGCCAAACTACGAGCAGTACTTC.

The gene calls are TRBV6-5 and TRBJ2-6, with D perhaps TRBD1 (5 bases). Trimming pared 2 bases from V and 3 bases from J, leaving 11 bases between. There are 16 residues in the CDR3. Germline V lookup: CDR1 MNHEY, CDR2 SVGAGI. The CDR3 reads CASSYGSGLGANVLTF. DNA for the CDR3: TGTGCCAGCAGTTACGGTTCAGGGCTTGGGGCCAACGTCCTGACTTTC.

This clone has only a few counts. The chain employs TRBV29-1 and TRBJ2-2; 8 nucleotides line up with TRBD2. The V gene's germline CDR1 is SQVTM and CDR2 ANQGSEA. The CDR3 is 15 residues long. V lost 5 bases to trimming and J lost 2 bases; unmatched junction nucleotides: 7. The CDR3 sequence is CSVPTSASNTGELFF. The CDR3 DNA reads as TGCAGCGTTCCGACTAGCGCATCAAACACCGGGGAGCTGTTTTTT.

This clone was observed a few times. The CDR3 DNA is TGTGCCAGCAGCGTAGGAGCGGACCCCTCCTACAATGAGCAGTTCTTC. Protein: CASSVGADPSYNEQFF. The chain couples TRBV9 to TRBJ2-1, with D possibly being TRBD2 (5 bases). V lost 0 bases and J 0 bases, leaving 10 bases between the germline ends. This CDR3 has 16 amino acids. Germline V gives CDR1 SGDLS, CDR2 YYNGEE.

The chain recombines TRBV28 with TRBJ2-2; TRBD2 is a possible D gene (5 bases). V was trimmed by 8 bases and J by 4 bases, leaving 14 bases between them. The CDR3 runs 14 residues. CDR1 MDHEN and CDR2 SYDVKM come from the germline V gene. CDR3 protein: CASSPPGTTGELFF. The DNA for the CDR3 is TGTGCCAGCTCCCCCCCGGGAACCACCGGGGAGCTGTTTTTT.